The next 27 T cell receptor beta chains were all read from a single sample in a study of patients and donors after allogeneic stem cell transplantation. One entry per CDR3 protein, called by TCRdb with MiXCR from the RT-PCR reads. The data contain about 110,000 distinct CDR3 sequences, approximately 40% of them singletons. The sample consisted of blood, either unsorted or a sorted T cell fraction (not recorded which). The receptors shown here come from a human donor who was either an allogeneic HSCT recipient or a stem cell or donor lymphocyte infusion donor (not recorded which). It is not recorded whose cells these are; they may come from a transplant donor.

This clonotype was detected a few times. The chain is built from TRBV4-2 and TRBJ1-5; possible D gene TRBD1, 6 bases. CDR3 size: 17 residues. V was cut by 1 base and J by 0 bases, with 13 bases left in between. Looked up from germline, CDR1 is LGHNA and CDR2 is YNFKEQ. The DNA of the CDR3 is TGTGCCAGCAGCCAAGCAGGGGCGGCCATTAGCAATCAGCCCCAGCATTTT. Residues: CASSQAGAAISNQPQHF.

This CDR3 is CASTSGTF. CDR3 in DNA: TGTGCCAGCACGTCTGGCACCTTC. The chain recombines TRBV7-9 with TRBJ1-2; D is unresolved. Trimming took 7 bases from V and 13 from J, leaving 7 bases between them. The germline V gene encodes CDR1 SEHNR and CDR2 FQNEAQ (reference sequence). CDR3 length: 8 amino acids. The whole variable domain, remainder taken from reference TRBV7-9 and TRBJ1-2, is DTGVSQNPRHKITKRGQNVTFRCDPISEHNRLYWYRQTLGQGPEFLTYFQNEAQLEKSRLLSDRFSAERPKGSFSTLEIQRTEQGDSAMYLCASTSGTFGSGTRLTVV.

The genes are TRBV20-1 and TRBJ1-2; D gene ambiguous. There are 12 residues in the CDR3. V lost 3 bases to trimming and J lost 2 bases, with 7 bases between them. Germline V gene data show CDR1 as DFQATT and CDR2 as SNEGSKA (reference sequence). The CDR3 reads CSASGSNYGYTF. As DNA, the CDR3 is TGCAGTGCTAGTGGCAGCAACTATGGCTACACCTTC.

The V call is TRBV4-3, the J call TRBJ1-1, with TRBD1 as a possible D gene (5 bases). Trimming pared 1 base from V and 3 bases from J, leaving 12 bases between. The CDR3 covers 15 residues. Germline V gene lookup returns CDR1 LGHNA and CDR2 YSLEER. CDR3 sequence reads: CASSQAQGGYTEAFF. The CDR3, as DNA: TGCGCCAGCAGCCAAGCCCAGGGCGGATACACTGAAGCTTTCTTT.

This chain links TRBV6-5 with TRBJ2-2, with TRBD2 matching 8 bases. The CDR3 consists of 14 residues. V was clipped by 8 bases and J by 2 bases; unmatched bases: 4. Germline CDR1 and CDR2: MNHEY and SVGAGI. CDR3 loop: CASATSGNTGELFF. Written as DNA, the CDR3 is TGTGCCAGCGCCACTAGCGGTAACACCGGGGAGCTGTTTTTT.

The chain has TRBV15 and TRBJ2-1; the D gene is possibly TRBD2 (5 bases). The CDR3 is 13 amino acids. The germline V gene encodes CDR1 LNHNV and CDR2 YYDKDF (reference sequence). V was clipped by 0 bases and J by 13 bases, with 13 bases between them. The CDR3 region is CATSRDIQADQFF. The DNA for the CDR3 is TGTGCCACCAGCAGAGATATCCAAGCGGACCAGTTCTTC.

The chain carries TRBV10-3 and TRBJ2-1; 10 bases fit TRBD2. This CDR3 comprises 15 residues. Germline V gives CDR1 ENHRY, CDR2 SYGVKD. The V and J ends lost 2 bases and 10 bases, in that order; junction bases with no gene match: 8. This CDR3 is CAISETAGGPEEQFF. The CDR3 region has the DNA TGTGCCATCAGTGAGACAGCGGGAGGGCCAGAAGAGCAGTTCTTC.

This clonotype was seen ten or more times. This rearrangement joins TRBV6-2 or TRBV6-3 to TRBJ2-2; D remains unclear. The V end lost 0 bases, the J end lost 3 bases, and 5 bases lay between the germline ends. Germline CDR1 MNHEY, CDR2 SVGEGT. The CDR3 covers 14 residues. CDR3 protein: CASSYSTDTGELFF. Written as DNA, the CDR3 is TGTGCCAGCAGTTACTCCACAGACACCGGGGAGCTGTTTTTT.

This clonotype appeared a few times. The chain joins TRBV15 to TRBJ1-4; weak D call: TRBD1 (5 bases). Germline V lookup: CDR1 LNHNV, CDR2 YYDKDF (reference sequence). The CDR3 sequence is 15 residues long. The germline V and J ends were trimmed by 3 bases and 2 bases, with 10 bases remaining between them. The CDR3 DNA is TGTGCCACCAGCAGGGCGGGGGGGACTAATGAAAAACTGTTTTTT. Protein product: CATSRAGGTNEKLFF.

The count of this clonotype is one. The genes are TRBV20-1 and TRBJ2-7; D is undetermined. Germline V gene sequence: CDR1 DFQATT, CDR2 SNEGSKA (reference sequence). V lost 2 bases to trimming and J lost 4 bases, with 18 bases between them. CDR3 length: 15 residues. As DNA, the CDR3 is TGCAGTGCTAGAATATTCCGACGCGGTGGATACGAGCAGTACTTC. It is translated as CSARIFRRGGYEQYF.

This clonotype turned up a few times. The chain links TRBV12-3 or TRBV12-4 to TRBJ1-5; D gene uncertain. The V end lost 3 bases, the J end lost 4 bases, and 7 bases lay between the germline ends. The CDR3 has 13 amino acids. DNA of the CDR3: TGTGCCAGCAGTTTCGGTCAAAATCAGCCCCAGCATTTT. Translating gives CASSFGQNQPQHF.

The sample holds a few counts of this clonotype. The V and J genes are TRBV20-1 and TRBJ2-1; 11 bases agree with TRBD2. Per germline, CDR1 DFQATT and CDR2 SNEGSKA (reference sequence). CDR3 length equals 15 residues. The ends lost 3 bases at V and 5 bases at J; junction bases unmatched: 6. This CDR3 reads CSASPFSGRDNEQFF. CDR3 sequence (DNA): TGCAGTGCTAGCCCCTTTAGCGGGAGGGACAATGAGCAGTTCTTC.

For this clonotype: This may be a read error: a much more frequent sequence differs by one nucleotide. The V gene is TRBV12-3 or TRBV12-4, the J gene TRBJ1-3; a possible D gene is TRBD1 (5 bases). The CDR3 runs 14 residues. The chain's CDR3 is CASVGHGTGNAIYF. DNA of the CDR3: TGTGCCAGCGTTGGGCACGGGACTGGAAACGCCATATATTTT.

This sequence joins TRBV2 and TRBJ1-2; 9 bases line up with TRBD1. CDR3 size: 14 residues. V gave up 5 bases and J gave up 6 bases; unmatched junction bases: 7. The germline V gene encodes CDR1 SNHLY and CDR2 FYNNEI. This CDR3 reads CASSKDRGRDGYTF. The CDR3 nucleotides read TGTGCCAGCAGTAAGGACAGGGGTCGGGATGGCTACACCTTC.

The CDR3 here is CATSEGLAASQETQYF. The CDR3 bases are TGTGCCACCAGTGAGGGACTAGCGGCATCACAAGAGACCCAGTACTTC. This chain links TRBV24-1 with TRBJ2-5; 11 bases agree with TRBD2. This CDR3 comprises 16 residues. V lost 4 bases and J lost 2; bases outside the gene matches: 5. Per germline, CDR1 KGHDR and CDR2 SFDVKD.

CDR3 sequence: CATSRVGTGGLPSSYNEQFF. The CDR3 DNA reads as TGTGCCACCAGCAGAGTTGGGACAGGGGGCTTGCCTAGCTCCTACAATGAGCAGTTCTTC. The chain carries TRBV15 and TRBJ2-1; 12 bases match TRBD1. This CDR3 comprises 20 residues. Germline V gives CDR1 LNHNV, CDR2 YYDKDF (reference sequence). Losses at the gene ends were 1 base for V and 0 bases for J; bases not matched to a gene: 10. The variable domain in full, completed from reference TRBV15 and TRBJ2-1, reads DAMVIQNPRYQVTQFGKPVTLSCSQTLNHNVMYWYQQKSSQAPKLLFHYYDKDFNNEADTPDNFQSRRPNTSFCFLDIRSPGLGDTAMYLCATSRVGTGGLPSSYNEQFFGPGTRLTVL.

The genes are TRBV5-6 and TRBJ1-6; D gene ambiguous. This CDR3 contains 14 residues. From germline, CDR1 is SGHDT and CDR2 YYEEEE. Trimming stripped 4 bases from V and 6 bases from J, with 11 bases between. The DNA of the CDR3 is TGTGCCAGCAGCGAAAGGGTTACTAATTCACCCCTCCACTTT. Translating gives CASSERVTNSPLHF.

This sequence joins TRBV20-1 and TRBJ2-2, with D possibly matching TRBD1 (5 bases). Looked up from germline, CDR1 is DFQATT and CDR2 is SNEGSKA (reference sequence). CDR3 length: 15 residues. The germline V and J ends were trimmed by 0 bases and 4 bases, with 12 bases remaining between them. The DNA for the CDR3 is TGCAGTGCTAGAGACAGGGCAGAAAGCACCGGGGAGCTGTTTTTT. Amino acid sequence: CSARDRAESTGELFF.

V and J are TRBV29-1 and TRBJ2-3; possible D gene TRBD1, 5 bases. CDR1 and CDR2 (germline): SQVTM, ANQGSEA. Trimming shortened V by 6 bases and J by 0 bases, and 16 bases separated the two germline ends. The CDR3 is 15 amino acids. CDR3: CSVWRQHLSTDTQYF. The CDR3 region has the DNA TGCAGCGTATGGAGACAGCACCTTAGCACAGATACGCAGTATTTT.

The sample holds a few counts of this clonotype. V and J are TRBV6-5 and TRBJ1-2; TRBD1 matches 9 bases. Germline values: CDR1 MNHEY, CDR2 SVGAGI. The V and J ends lost 6 bases and 7 bases, in that order; junction bases with no gene match: 9. There are 14 residues in the CDR3. CDR3: CASRLPGQGFGYTF. In nucleotides, the CDR3 is TGTGCCAGCAGGCTGCCGGGACAGGGTTTTGGCTACACCTTC.

The gene calls are TRBV10-3 and TRBJ1-4; no clear D. CDR1 and CDR2 (germline): ENHRY, SYGVKD. V gave up 4 bases and J gave up 5 bases, with 5 bases separating them. This CDR3 spans 12 amino acids. The CDR3 nucleotides are TGTGCCATCAGTGGAGGAAATGAAAAACTGTTTTTT. It specifies CAISGGNEKLFF.

This chain joins TRBV2 and TRBJ2-1, with 10 nucleotides matching TRBD2. The CDR3 sequence is 11 residues long. The J segment lost 9 bases and the V segment lost 9 bases, leaving 2 bases of the junction unmatched. Germline CDR1 is SNHLY and CDR2 is FYNNEI. CDR3 loop: CARLAGVEQFF. The CDR3 DNA follows: TGTGCCAGGCTAGCGGGAGTTGAGCAGTTCTTC. Looking up the rest from reference TRBV2 and TRBJ2-1 gives the full variable domain: EPEVTQTPSHQVTQMGQEVILRCVPISNHLYFYWYRQILGQKVEFLVSFYNNEISEKSEIFDDQFSVERPDGSNFTLKIRSTKLEDSAMYFCARLAGVEQFFGPGTRLTVL.

This sequence joins TRBV24-1 and TRBJ2-1; D possibly matches TRBD1 or TRBD2 (5 bases each). CDR1 is KGHDR, CDR2 SFDVKD, per germline. The CDR3 extends over 16 amino acids. V gave up 4 bases and J gave up 9 bases, with 21 bases separating them. In nucleotides, the CDR3 is TGTGCCACCAGTGACCCCGGTAAGGGGCCGGGAAGTGAGCAGTTCTTC. Translating gives CATSDPGKGPGSEQFF.

This chain links TRBV20-1 with TRBJ2-1, with D possibly being TRBD2 (6 bases). Between the trimmed V and J ends, which lost 1 base and 0 bases, there was a span of 13 bases. In germline, CDR1 is DFQATT, CDR2 SNEGSKA (reference sequence). This CDR3 spans 16 amino acids. The CDR3 bases are TGCAGTGCTAGAGTCCCTCGCGGGAACTCCTACAATGAGCAGTTCTTC. It encodes CSARVPRGNSYNEQFF.

This clonotype showed up just a few times. The V and J genes are TRBV20-1 and TRBJ1-5, with D tentatively TRBD1 (6 bases). V lost 3 bases and J 3 bases, leaving 9 bases between the germline ends. The CDR3 totals 13 residues. The V gene's germline CDR1 is DFQATT and CDR2 SNEGSKA (reference sequence). The CDR3 sequence: CSASGGNNQPQHF. The CDR3 DNA follows: TGCAGTGCTAGTGGGGGCAACAATCAGCCCCAGCATTTT.

This chain uses TRBV7-2 with TRBJ1-2; no reliable D call. V lost 3 bases and J lost 5, with 19 bases in between. The CDR3 covers 16 residues. CDR1 and CDR2 from the germline V gene are SGHTA and FQGNSA. DNA of the CDR3: TGTGCCAGCAGCTTCCCCGGTCCCCCTTGGACGTATGGCTACACCTTC. Its translation: CASSFPGPPWTYGYTF. The variable domain in full, completed from reference TRBV7-2 and TRBJ1-2, reads GAGVSQSPSNKVTEKGKDVELRCDPISGHTALYWYRQSLGQGLEFLIYFQGNSAPDKSGLPSDRFSAERTGGSVSTLTIQRTQQEDSAVYLCASSFPGPPWTYGYTFGSGTRLTVV.

This chain uses TRBV7-9 with TRBJ1-6, with 7 bases fitting TRBD1. The CDR3 extends over 13 amino acids. V shed 3 bases and J 9 bases; nucleotides not matched to a gene: 2. Germline V gene sequence: CDR1 SEHNR, CDR2 FQNEAQ (reference sequence). This chain's CDR3 is CASSFDRASPLHF. The CDR3 DNA reads as TGTGCCAGCAGCTTTGACAGGGCTTCACCCCTCCACTTT. Combining the CDR3 with reference TRBV7-9 and TRBJ1-6 gives the whole variable domain DTGVSQNPRHKITKRGQNVTFRCDPISEHNRLYWYRQTLGQGPEFLTYFQNEAQLEKSRLLSDRFSAERPKGSFSTLEIQRTEQGDSAMYLCASSFDRASPLHFGNGTRLTVT.